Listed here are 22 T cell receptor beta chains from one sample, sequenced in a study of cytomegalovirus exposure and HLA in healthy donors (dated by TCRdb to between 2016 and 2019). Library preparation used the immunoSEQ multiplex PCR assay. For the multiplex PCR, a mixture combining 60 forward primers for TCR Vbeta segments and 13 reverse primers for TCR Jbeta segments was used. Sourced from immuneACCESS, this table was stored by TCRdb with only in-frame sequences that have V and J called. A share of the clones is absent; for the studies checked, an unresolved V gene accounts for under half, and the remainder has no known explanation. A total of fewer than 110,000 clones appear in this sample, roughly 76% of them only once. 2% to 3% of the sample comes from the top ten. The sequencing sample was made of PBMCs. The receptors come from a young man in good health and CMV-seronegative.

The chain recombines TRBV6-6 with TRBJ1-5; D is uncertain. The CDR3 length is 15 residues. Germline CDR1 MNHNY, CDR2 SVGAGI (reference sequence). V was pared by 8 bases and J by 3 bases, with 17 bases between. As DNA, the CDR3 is TGTGCCAGCTCCCCCGCGGGGAATATCAATCAGCCCCAGCATTTT. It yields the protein CASSPAGNINQPQHF.

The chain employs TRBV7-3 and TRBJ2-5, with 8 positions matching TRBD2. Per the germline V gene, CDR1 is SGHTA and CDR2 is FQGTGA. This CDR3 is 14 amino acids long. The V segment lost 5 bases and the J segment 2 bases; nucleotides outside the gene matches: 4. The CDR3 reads CASSPGGGQETQYF. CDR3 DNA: TGTGCCAGCAGCCCCGGGGGGGGGCAAGAGACCCAGTACTTC. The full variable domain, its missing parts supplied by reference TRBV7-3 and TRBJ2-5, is GAGVSQTPSNKVTEKGKYVELRCDPISGHTALYWYRQSLGQGPEFLIYFQGTGAADDSGLPNDRFFAVRPEGSVSTLKIQRTERGDSAVYLCASSPGGGQETQYFGPGTRLLVL.

The CDR3 protein is CASRPHGGGREQYF. CDR3 nucleotides: TGTGCCAGCAGGCCTCATGGGGGCGGACGCGAGCAGTACTTC. This sequence joins TRBV27 and TRBJ2-7, with D perhaps TRBD1 (6 bases). The CDR3 covers 14 residues. In germline, CDR1 is MNHEY, CDR2 SMNVEV (reference sequence). V was shortened by 6 bases and J by 6 bases, with 18 bases between the two germline ends.

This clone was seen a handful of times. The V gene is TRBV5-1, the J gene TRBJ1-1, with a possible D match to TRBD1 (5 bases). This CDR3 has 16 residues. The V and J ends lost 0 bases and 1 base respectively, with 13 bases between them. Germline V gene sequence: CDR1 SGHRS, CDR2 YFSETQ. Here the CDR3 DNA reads TGCGCCAGCAGCTTGGACGCGGGACTTACGAACACTGAAGCTTTCTTT. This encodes CASSLDAGLTNTEAFF.

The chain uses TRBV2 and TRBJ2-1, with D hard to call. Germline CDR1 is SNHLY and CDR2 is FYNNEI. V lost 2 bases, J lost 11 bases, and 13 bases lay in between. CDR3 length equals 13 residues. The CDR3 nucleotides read TGTGCCAGCAGTGAAAGTACAGCCCTAAAGCAGTTCTTC. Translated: CASSESTALKQFF.

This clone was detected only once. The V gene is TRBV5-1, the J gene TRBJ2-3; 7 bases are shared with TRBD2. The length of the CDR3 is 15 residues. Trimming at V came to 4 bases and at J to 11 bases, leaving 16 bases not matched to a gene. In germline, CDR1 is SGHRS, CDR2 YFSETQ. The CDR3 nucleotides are TGCGCCAGCAGCCCTCTGGGACTACCGCACGCCGGGCAGTATTTT. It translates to CASSPLGLPHAGQYF.

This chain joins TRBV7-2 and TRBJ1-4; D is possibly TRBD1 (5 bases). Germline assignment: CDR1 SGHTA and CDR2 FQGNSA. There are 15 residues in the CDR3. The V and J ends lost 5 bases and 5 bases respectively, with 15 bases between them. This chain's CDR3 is CASSANGGGNEKLFF. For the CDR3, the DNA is TGTGCCAGCAGCGCAAATGGGGGGGGGAATGAAAAACTGTTTTTT.

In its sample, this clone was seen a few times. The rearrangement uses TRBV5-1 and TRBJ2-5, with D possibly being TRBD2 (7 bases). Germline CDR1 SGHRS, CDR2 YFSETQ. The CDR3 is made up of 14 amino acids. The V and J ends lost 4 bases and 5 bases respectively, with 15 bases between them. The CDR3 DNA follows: TGCGCCAGCAGCCAGCCGGGGGGCGGGGAGACCCAGTACTTC. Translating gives CASSQPGGGETQYF.

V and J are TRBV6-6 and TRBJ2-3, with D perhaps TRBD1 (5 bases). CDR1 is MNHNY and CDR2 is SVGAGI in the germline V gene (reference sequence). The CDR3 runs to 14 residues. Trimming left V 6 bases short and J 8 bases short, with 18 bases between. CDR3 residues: CASRTQVDFATQYF. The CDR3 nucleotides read TGTGCCAGCAGGACACAGGTGGATTTCGCTACGCAGTATTTT.

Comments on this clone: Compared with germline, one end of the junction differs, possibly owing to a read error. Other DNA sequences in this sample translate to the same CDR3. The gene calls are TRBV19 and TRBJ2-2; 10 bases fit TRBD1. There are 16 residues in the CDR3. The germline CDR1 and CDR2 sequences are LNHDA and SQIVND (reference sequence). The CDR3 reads CASRTRQGANTGELFF. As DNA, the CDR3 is TGCGCCAGTAGAACCAGACAGGGGGCAAACACCGGGGAGCTGTTTTTT.

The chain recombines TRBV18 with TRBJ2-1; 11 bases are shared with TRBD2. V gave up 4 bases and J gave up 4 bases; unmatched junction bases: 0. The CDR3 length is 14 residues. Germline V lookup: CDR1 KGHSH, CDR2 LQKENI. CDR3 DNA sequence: TGTGCCAGCTCACTAGCGGGGGGGTACAATGAGCAGTTCTTC. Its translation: CASSLAGGYNEQFF. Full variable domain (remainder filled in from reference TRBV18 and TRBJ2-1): NAGVMQNPRHLVRRRGQEARLRCSPMKGHSHVYWYRQLPEEGLKFMVYLQKENIIDESGMPKERFSAEFPKEGPSILRIQQVVRGDSAAYFCASSLAGGYNEQFFGPGTRLTVL.

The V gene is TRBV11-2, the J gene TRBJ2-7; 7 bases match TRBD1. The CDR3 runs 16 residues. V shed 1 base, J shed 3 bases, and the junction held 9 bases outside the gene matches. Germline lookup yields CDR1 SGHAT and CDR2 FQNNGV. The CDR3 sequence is CASSLAGPGGLYEQYF. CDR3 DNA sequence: TGTGCCAGCAGCTTAGCGGGGCCAGGGGGTCTCTACGAGCAGTACTTC.

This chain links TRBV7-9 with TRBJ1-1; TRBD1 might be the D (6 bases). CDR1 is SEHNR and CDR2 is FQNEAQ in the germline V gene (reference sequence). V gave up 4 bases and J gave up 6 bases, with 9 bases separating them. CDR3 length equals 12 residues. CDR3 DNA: TGTGCCAGCAGCTCCTACAGGGCTGAAGCTTTCTTT. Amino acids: CASSSYRAEAFF.

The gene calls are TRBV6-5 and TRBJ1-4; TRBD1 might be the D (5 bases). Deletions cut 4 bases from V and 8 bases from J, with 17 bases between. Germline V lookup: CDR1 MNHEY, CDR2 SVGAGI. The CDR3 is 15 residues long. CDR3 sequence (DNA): TGTGCCAGCAGTTTGGGGGGAAGACCGGGGGAAAAACTGTTTTTT. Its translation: CASSLGGRPGEKLFF.

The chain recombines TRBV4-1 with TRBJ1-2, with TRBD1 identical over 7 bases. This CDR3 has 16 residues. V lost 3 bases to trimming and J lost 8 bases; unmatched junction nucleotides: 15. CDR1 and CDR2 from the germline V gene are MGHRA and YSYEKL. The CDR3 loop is CASSHRLSDRSRGYTF. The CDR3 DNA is TGCGCCAGCAGCCATCGCCTCTCGGACAGGAGCCGGGGCTACACCTTC.

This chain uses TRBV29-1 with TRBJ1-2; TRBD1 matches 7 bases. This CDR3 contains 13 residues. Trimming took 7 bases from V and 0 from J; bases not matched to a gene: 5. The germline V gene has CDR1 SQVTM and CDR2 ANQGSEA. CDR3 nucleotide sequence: TGCAGCGATGGGGGGACAGCTAACTATGGCTACACCTTC. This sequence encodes CSDGGTANYGYTF.

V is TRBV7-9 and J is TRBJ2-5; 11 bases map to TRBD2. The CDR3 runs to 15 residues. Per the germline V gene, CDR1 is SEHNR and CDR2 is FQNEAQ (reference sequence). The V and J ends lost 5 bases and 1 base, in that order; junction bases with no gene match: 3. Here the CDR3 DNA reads TGTGCCAGCAGCAAAGGGACTAGCGGCCAAGAGACCCAGTACTTC. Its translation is CASSKGTSGQETQYF.

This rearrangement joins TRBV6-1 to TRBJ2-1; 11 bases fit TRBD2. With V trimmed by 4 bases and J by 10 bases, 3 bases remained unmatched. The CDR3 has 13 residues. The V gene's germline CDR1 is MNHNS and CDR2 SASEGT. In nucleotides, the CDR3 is TGTGCCAGCAGTGCCGTAGCGGGGGGGGAGCAGTTCTTC. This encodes CASSAVAGGEQFF.

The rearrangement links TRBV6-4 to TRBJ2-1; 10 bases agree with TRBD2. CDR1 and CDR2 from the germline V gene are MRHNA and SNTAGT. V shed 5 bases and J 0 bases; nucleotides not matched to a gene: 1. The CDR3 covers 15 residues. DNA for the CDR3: TGTGCCAGCAGTACTAGCGGGGACTCCTACAATGAGCAGTTCTTC. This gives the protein CASSTSGDSYNEQFF.

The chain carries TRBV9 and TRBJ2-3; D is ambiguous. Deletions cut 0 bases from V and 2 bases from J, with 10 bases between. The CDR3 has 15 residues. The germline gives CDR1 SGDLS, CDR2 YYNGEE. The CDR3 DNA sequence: TGTGCCAGCAGCGTAGTGGGCCATAACACAGATACGCAGTATTTT. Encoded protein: CASSVVGHNTDTQYF.

CDR3 DNA sequence: TGTGCCAGCAGTCGATCGGACAGCTCGGGGAATGAGCAGTTCTTC. Protein product: CASSRSDSSGNEQFF. This chain uses TRBV6-4 with TRBJ2-1, with D possibly matching TRBD1 (6 bases). Trimming removed 5 bases from V and 7 bases from J, with 18 bases in between. CDR1 MRHNA and CDR2 SNTAGT come from the germline V gene. The CDR3 totals 15 residues.

CDR3 DNA sequence: TGTGCCAGAAGCTTGTGTCGGGGGGCCGGGGAGACCCAGTACTTC. It yields the protein CARSLCRGAGETQYF. V usage is TRBV5-3 and J usage is TRBJ2-5; D possibly corresponds to TRBD2 (7 bases). TRBV5-3 is filed as an ORF, its function uncertain. Trimming stripped 1 base from V and 5 bases from J, with 15 bases between. This CDR3 comprises 15 residues.